The 6 T cell receptor beta chains in this list originate from one sample, sequenced in a study of early T cells in non-severe SARS-CoV-2 infection (dated by TCRdb to the early 2020s). The library was generated by 5' RACE. The instrument was a NextSeq 500. The raw public data were reprocessed by TCRdb itself: fastp quality trimming at Q25, MiXCR clonotype calling, in-frame beta chains only. Rows are combined by CDR3 protein, so each entry shows the most common genes and DNA. The sample has some 57,000 distinct CDR3 sequences on record, about 12% of them singletons. The ten largest make up roughly a tenth of the sample. What was sequenced was whole blood. These receptors came from an adult who was a healthcare worker with PCR-confirmed SARS-CoV-2 infection or an uninfected control (not recorded which).

In this sample, this clonotype turned up many times. The DNA is omitted, as the CDR3 cannot be located on it reliably, and the CDR3 follows TCRdb's listing. The rearrangement joins TRBV21-1 to TRBJ2-2; whether TRBD1, the table's D call, matches the DNA was not checked. TRBV21-1 is a pseudogene. The CDR3 is 16 residues long, ends included. The CDR3 region is CASMFGQGAGSGELFF.

The V and J genes are TRBV29-1 and TRBJ2-3, with unresolved D. Trimming took 3 bases from V and 6 from J, leaving 13 bases between them. This CDR3 has 13 amino acids. The V gene's germline CDR1 is SQVTM and CDR2 ANQGSEA. Written as DNA, the CDR3 is TGCAGCGTTGAGGAAGGTGCTTCGGATACGCAGTATTTT. It translates to CSVEEGASDTQYF.

The V call is TRBV11-3, the J call TRBJ2-3; D is ambiguous. The V gene's germline CDR1 is SGHNT and CDR2 YENEEA. V gave up 6 bases and J gave up 6 bases, with 10 bases separating them. CDR3 length: 12 residues. The CDR3 spells CASRATLDTQYF. The CDR3 DNA follows: TGTGCCAGCAGGGCTACCCTGGATACGCAGTATTTT.

This clonotype was counted a few times. The chain recombines TRBV3-1 with TRBJ1-1; a possible D gene is TRBD1 (6 bases). The CDR3 is made up of 13 amino acids. Trimming took off 2 bases at V and 4 bases at J, with 8 bases between the two ends. Germline CDR1 and CDR2: LGHDT and YNNKEL (reference sequence). CDR3 region: CASSQLQGTEAFF. Here the CDR3 DNA reads TGTGCCAGCAGCCAACTACAGGGCACTGAAGCTTTCTTT.

This clonotype was seen a few times. The V and J genes are TRBV5-1 and TRBJ1-1; D gene ambiguous. The V end was cut by 0 bases, the J end by 1 base, with 19 bases between. Looked up from germline, CDR1 is SGHRS and CDR2 is YFSETQ. The CDR3 extends over 18 amino acids. CDR3 amino acids: CASSLAIGWAWENTEAFF. DNA for the CDR3: TGCGCCAGCAGCTTGGCCATCGGATGGGCCTGGGAGAACACTGAAGCTTTCTTT.

This clonotype showed up many times. This CDR3 reads CASTRLFGQGEKLFF. The CDR3 DNA reads as TGTGCCAGTACACGATTATTCGGACAGGGCGAAAAACTGTTTTTT. This rearrangement joins TRBV19 to TRBJ1-4; 8 bases are shared with TRBD1. Germline values: CDR1 LNHDA, CDR2 SQIVND (reference sequence). Germline trimming cut 7 bases from V and 8 bases from J; bases unmatched to any gene: 12. The CDR3 consists of 15 residues. Full variable domain (rest looked up from reference TRBV19 and TRBJ1-4): DGGITQSPKYLFRKEGQNVTLSCEQNLNHDAMYWYRQDPGQGLRLIYYSQIVNDFQKGDIAEGYSVSREKKESFPLTVTSAQKNPTAFYLCASTRLFGQGEKLFFGSGTQLSVL.